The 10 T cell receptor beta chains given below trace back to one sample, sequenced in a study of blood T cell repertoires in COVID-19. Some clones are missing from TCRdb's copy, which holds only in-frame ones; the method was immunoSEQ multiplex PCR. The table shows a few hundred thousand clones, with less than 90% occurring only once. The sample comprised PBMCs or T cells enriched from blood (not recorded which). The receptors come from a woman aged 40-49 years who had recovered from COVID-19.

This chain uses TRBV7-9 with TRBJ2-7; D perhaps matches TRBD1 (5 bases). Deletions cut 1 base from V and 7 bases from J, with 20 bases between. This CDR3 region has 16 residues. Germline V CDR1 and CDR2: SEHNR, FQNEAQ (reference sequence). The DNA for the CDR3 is TGTGCCAGCAGCTTAGGATCAGGGCAGACCTTACGAGAGCAGTACTTC. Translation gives CASSLGSGQTLREQYF.

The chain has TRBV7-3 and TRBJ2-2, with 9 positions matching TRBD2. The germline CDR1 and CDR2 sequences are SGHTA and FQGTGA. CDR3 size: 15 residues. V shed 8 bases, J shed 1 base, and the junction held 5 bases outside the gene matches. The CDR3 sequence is CASQSSGGNTGELFF. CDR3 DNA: TGTGCCAGCCAGAGTAGCGGGGGGAACACCGGGGAGCTGTTTTTT.

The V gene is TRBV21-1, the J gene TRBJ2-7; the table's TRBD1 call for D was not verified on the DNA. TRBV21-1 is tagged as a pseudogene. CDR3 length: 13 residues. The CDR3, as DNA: TGTGCCAGCAGAGGGGCTAGATCATGGGAGCAGTACGTC. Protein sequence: CASRGARSWEQYV.

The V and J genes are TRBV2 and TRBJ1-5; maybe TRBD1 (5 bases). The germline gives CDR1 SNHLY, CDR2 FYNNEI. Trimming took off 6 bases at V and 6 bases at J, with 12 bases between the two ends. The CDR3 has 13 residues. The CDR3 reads CASSQGSPQPQHF. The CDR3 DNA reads TGTGCCAGCAGCCAGGGTTCACCTCAGCCCCAGCATTTT.

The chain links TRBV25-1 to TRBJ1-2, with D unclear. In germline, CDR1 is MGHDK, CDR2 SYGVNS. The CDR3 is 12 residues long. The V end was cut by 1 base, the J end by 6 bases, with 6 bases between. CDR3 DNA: TGTGCCAGCAGTGAATCGCGCAATGGCTACACCTTC. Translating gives CASSESRNGYTF.

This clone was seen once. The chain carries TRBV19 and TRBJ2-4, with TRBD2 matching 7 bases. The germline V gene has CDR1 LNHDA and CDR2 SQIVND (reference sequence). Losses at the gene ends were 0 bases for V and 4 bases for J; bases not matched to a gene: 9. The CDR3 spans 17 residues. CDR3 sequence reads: CASSIDLVPGGKNIQYF. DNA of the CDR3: TGTGCCAGTAGTATAGACCTGGTCCCGGGGGGTAAAAACATTCAGTACTTC.

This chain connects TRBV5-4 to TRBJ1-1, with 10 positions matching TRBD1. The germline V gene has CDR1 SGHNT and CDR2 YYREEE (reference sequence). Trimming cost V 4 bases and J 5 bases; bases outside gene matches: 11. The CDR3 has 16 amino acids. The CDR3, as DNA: TGTGCCAGCAGCCTGGACAGGGGGAATCGGGGAACTGAAGCTTTCTTT. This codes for CASSLDRGNRGTEAFF.

The CDR3 DNA is TGCGCCAGCAGCTCGGGCGGGAGAGGCACCGGGGAGCTGTTTTTT. Amino acid sequence: CASSSGGRGTGELFF. This chain links TRBV5-1 with TRBJ2-2, with TRBD2 matching 7 bases. Losses at the gene ends were 3 bases for V and 4 bases for J; bases not matched to a gene: 6. The germline V gene encodes CDR1 SGHRS and CDR2 YFSETQ. CDR3 length: 15 residues. The entire variable domain, with the rest obtained from reference TRBV5-1 and TRBJ2-2, is as follows: KAGVTQTPRYLIKTRGQQVTLSCSPISGHRSVSWYQQTPGQGLQFLFEYFSETQRNKGNFPGRFSGRQFSNSRSEMNVSTLELGDSALYLCASSSGGRGTGELFFGEGSRLTVL.

The CDR3 region is CASSQDSPGVGEKLFF. In DNA, the CDR3 is TGTGCCAGCAGCCAAGATTCGCCAGGGGTAGGTGAAAAACTGTTTTTT. V gene TRBV4-2 combines with J gene TRBJ1-4; D possibly corresponds to TRBD1 (6 bases). The CDR3 length is 16 residues. V was trimmed by 0 bases and J by 7 bases, leaving 15 bases between them. From germline, CDR1 is LGHNA and CDR2 YNFKEQ.

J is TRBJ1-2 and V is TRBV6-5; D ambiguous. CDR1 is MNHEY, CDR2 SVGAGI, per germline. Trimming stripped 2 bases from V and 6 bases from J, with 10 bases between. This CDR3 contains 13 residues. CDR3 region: CASSYAGMDGYTF. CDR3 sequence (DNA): TGTGCCAGCAGTTACGCGGGGATGGATGGCTACACCTTC.